The 18 T cell receptor beta chains below come from one sample, sequenced in a study of T cells after yellow fever vaccination. TCRdb re-called the 5' RACE reads through MiXCR, storing one row per CDR3 protein. This sample yields 27,000 or so distinct CDR3 sequences, of which 4.5% are seen a single time; approximately 40% belongs to the top ten. Here the sequenced sample was PBMCs, either bulk or a sorted T-cell subset (CD4+, CD8+, memory, or dextramer-sorted; not recorded which), taken on the day of the yellow fever booster vaccination. Every receptor here comes from a man aged 18-30 years who received the YFV17D yellow fever vaccine.

CDR3 nucleotide sequence: TGCGCCAGCAGCTCGGACAGAACTAGCACAGATACGCAGTATTTT. Its protein product is CASSSDRTSTDTQYF. The chain carries TRBV5-1 and TRBJ2-3; possibly TRBD1 for D (6 bases). This CDR3 has 15 residues. The V gene's germline CDR1 is SGHRS and CDR2 YFSETQ. V was shortened by 3 bases and J by 0 bases, with 11 bases between the two germline ends. The whole variable domain, remainder taken from reference TRBV5-1 and TRBJ2-3, is KAGVTQTPRYLIKTRGQQVTLSCSPISGHRSVSWYQQTPGQGLQFLFEYFSETQRNKGNFPGRFSGRQFSNSRSEMNVSTLELGDSALYLCASSSDRTSTDTQYFGPGTRLTVL.

The V gene is TRBV7-2, the J gene TRBJ1-2; D possibly corresponds to TRBD1 (5 bases). CDR3 size: 13 residues. Germline CDR1 reads SGHTA; CDR2 reads FQGNSA. V lost 4 bases, J lost 8 bases, and 14 bases lay in between. The chain's CDR3 is CASSWRGTWGYTF. DNA for the CDR3: TGTGCCAGCAGCTGGAGAGGGACGTGGGGCTACACCTTC.

This clonotype was observed a handful of times. The J gene is TRBJ1-2, the V gene TRBV7-2, with D tentatively TRBD1 (5 bases). V shed 5 bases and J shed 1 base, with 8 bases lying between them. CDR1 SGHTA and CDR2 FQGNSA come from the germline V gene. This CDR3 has 13 residues. In nucleotides, the CDR3 is TGTGCCAGCAGCCCCGACAGTAACTATGGCTACACCTTC. Its protein is CASSPDSNYGYTF.

This clonotype has a handful of counts. This sequence joins TRBV5-4 and TRBJ2-3; D is unclear. Germline V gives CDR1 SGHNT, CDR2 YYREEE (reference sequence). V was trimmed by 1 base and J by 8 bases, leaving 14 bases between them. The length of the CDR3 is 14 residues. CDR3: CASSLRIPGGTQYF. As DNA, the CDR3 is TGTGCCAGCAGCTTGCGAATTCCTGGTGGTACGCAGTATTTT. Filled out from reference TRBV5-4 and TRBJ2-3, the complete variable domain reads ETGVTQSPTHLIKTRGQQVTLRCSSQSGHNTVSWYQQALGQGPQFIFQYYREEENGRGNFPPRFSGLQFPNYSSELNVNALELDDSALYLCASSLRIPGGTQYFGPGTRLTVL.

This clonotype was seen at least ten times. The rearrangement joins TRBV5-1 to TRBJ1-1; D gene uncertain. Germline CDR1 is SGHRS and CDR2 is YFSETQ. The CDR3 sequence is 14 residues long. The V and J ends lost 5 bases and 2 bases respectively, with 13 bases between them. This chain's CDR3 is CASSSAGRNTEAFF. DNA of the CDR3: TGCGCCAGCAGTTCCGCGGGTCGAAACACTGAAGCTTTCTTT.

The V gene is TRBV5-8, the J gene TRBJ2-3; 7 nucleotides align to TRBD1. Germline V gene lookup returns CDR1 SGHTS and CDR2 YDEGEE. The V segment lost 4 bases and the J segment 3 bases; nucleotides outside the gene matches: 11. This CDR3 contains 16 residues. This chain's CDR3 is CASSPGTASLTDTQYF. The CDR3 coding sequence is TGTGCCAGCAGCCCCGGGACAGCCAGTTTGACAGATACGCAGTATTTT.

This clonotype was detected many times. This chain joins TRBV12-3 or TRBV12-4 and TRBJ1-1; D is unclear. CDR3 length equals 13 residues. The V and J ends lost 3 bases and 6 bases respectively, with 11 bases between them. The CDR3 protein is CASSFRLNPEAFF. In DNA form, the CDR3 reads TGTGCCAGCAGTTTCAGGTTGAATCCTGAAGCTTTCTTT.

There are many counts of this clonotype. The chain is built from TRBV4-1 and TRBJ2-3; D unclear. V was trimmed by 1 base and J by 6 bases, leaving 11 bases between them. This CDR3 region has 14 residues. The germline V gene has CDR1 MGHRA and CDR2 YSYEKL. The CDR3 bases are TGCGCCAGCAGCCAAGGGCTTTTGGACGATACGCAGTATTTT. Encoded protein: CASSQGLLDDTQYF.

This clonotype was seen ten or more times. This chain connects TRBV5-1 to TRBJ2-2; 11 nucleotides agree with TRBD2. CDR3 length: 17 amino acids. From germline, CDR1 is SGHRS and CDR2 YFSETQ. Trimming removed 0 bases from V and 7 bases from J; junction bases left unmatched: 8. The CDR3 DNA sequence: TGCGCCAGCAGCTTGGCCTTAGCGGGGGGGCCCGGCGGGGAGCTGTTTTTT. It codes for CASSLALAGGPGGELFF.

This clonotype was seen repeatedly, ten times or more. The chain recombines TRBV5-3 with TRBJ1-4; unclear D gene. TRBV5-3 is given ORF status, its function remaining uncertain. The germline V and J ends were trimmed by 0 bases and 0 bases, with 6 bases remaining between them. The CDR3 length is 15 residues. The CDR3 here is CARSLVATTNEKLFF. CDR3 sequence (DNA): TGTGCCAGAAGCTTGGTAGCAACAACTAATGAAAAACTGTTTTTT.

The table lists this clonotype with many counts. This chain uses TRBV12-3 or TRBV12-4 with TRBJ1-2; D unclear. The CDR3 is 13 residues long. The V end was cut by 7 bases, the J end by 2 bases, with 11 bases between. The CDR3: CASTKWENYGYTF. The CDR3, as DNA: TGTGCCAGCACGAAATGGGAGAACTATGGCTACACCTTC.

The table lists this clonotype with many counts. V gene TRBV5-1 combines with J gene TRBJ2-1; 11 bases match TRBD2. CDR1 and CDR2 from the germline V gene are SGHRS and YFSETQ. Trimming removed 4 bases from V and 5 bases from J; junction bases left unmatched: 8. This CDR3 is 16 amino acids long. The CDR3 protein is CASSRSLAGAHNEQFF. The CDR3, as DNA: TGCGCCAGCAGCCGATCACTAGCGGGGGCCCACAATGAGCAGTTCTTC.

This clonotype was observed many times. The chain has TRBV5-1 and TRBJ2-5; D is possibly TRBD1 (5 bases). CDR1 is SGHRS and CDR2 is YFSETQ in the germline V gene. V was trimmed by 1 base and J by 2 bases, leaving 12 bases between them. CDR3 length: 15 residues. The CDR3 nucleotides read TGCGCCAGCAGCTTGCAGGGATCGGGTCAAGAGACCCAGTACTTC. Protein sequence: CASSLQGSGQETQYF. The full variable domain, rest sourced from reference TRBV5-1 and TRBJ2-5, is KAGVTQTPRYLIKTRGQQVTLSCSPISGHRSVSWYQQTPGQGLQFLFEYFSETQRNKGNFPGRFSGRQFSNSRSEMNVSTLELGDSALYLCASSLQGSGQETQYFGPGTRLLVL.

This clonotype was seen at least ten times. The CDR3 region has the DNA TGCGCCAGCAGCCCCGGACAGGGTCAGCCCCAGCATTTT. It yields the protein CASSPGQGQPQHF. The chain combines TRBV5-1 with TRBJ1-5, with 8 nucleotides matching TRBD1. V lost 4 bases to trimming and J lost 6 bases; unmatched junction nucleotides: 3. The CDR3 runs 13 residues. From germline, CDR1 is SGHRS and CDR2 YFSETQ.

The sample holds many counts of this clonotype. This chain links TRBV5-1 with TRBJ1-1; D perhaps matches TRBD1 (5 bases). V was cut by 1 base and J by 1 base, with 11 bases left in between. CDR1 and CDR2 from the germline V gene are SGHRS and YFSETQ. The CDR3 consists of 15 residues. CDR3 residues: CASSLRGQGNTEAFF. CDR3 DNA: TGCGCCAGCAGCTTGAGAGGGCAGGGGAACACTGAAGCTTTCTTT. The full variable domain, completed using reference TRBV5-1 and TRBJ1-1, is KAGVTQTPRYLIKTRGQQVTLSCSPISGHRSVSWYQQTPGQGLQFLFEYFSETQRNKGNFPGRFSGRQFSNSRSEMNVSTLELGDSALYLCASSLRGQGNTEAFFGQGTRLTVV.

This clonotype was seen at least ten times. The V and J genes are TRBV20-1 and TRBJ1-2; perhaps TRBD1 as D (5 bases). The V gene's germline CDR1 is DFQATT and CDR2 SNEGSKA (reference sequence). With 0 bases removed from V and 6 bases from J, the gap between germline ends came to 17 bases. The CDR3 is 15 residues long. CDR3 sequence (DNA): TGCAGTGCTAGAGAGTTGGGCAGGGCCGGGGATGGCTACACCTTC. It specifies CSARELGRAGDGYTF.

This clonotype was picked up many times. V and J are TRBV11-3 and TRBJ1-1; the D gene is possibly TRBD1 (5 bases). With 4 bases removed from V and 5 bases from J, the gap between germline ends came to 8 bases. The CDR3 is 12 amino acids. Germline CDR1 is SGHNT and CDR2 is YENEEA. The CDR3 DNA follows: TGTGCCAGCAGCTCAGGGCGAACTGAAGCTTTCTTT. Translated, it gives CASSSGRTEAFF.

This clonotype showed up many times. The chain joins TRBV20-1 to TRBJ1-6, with D unresolved. Trimming stripped 0 bases from V and 0 bases from J, with 9 bases between. The CDR3 extends over 16 amino acids. In germline, CDR1 is DFQATT, CDR2 SNEGSKA (reference sequence). Here the CDR3 reads CSARDPGDSYNSPLHF. The CDR3 DNA reads as TGCAGTGCTAGAGATCCTGGGGACTCCTATAATTCACCCCTCCACTTT.